This record looks at one TCR beta chain sequence and its context. No antigen is known for it. The record originates from a study of shared clonotypes between healthy human individuals. In the study overall: With ages of 18 to 49, the donors were a couple of women and three men.

Unsorted PBMC contributed 250 to 300 ng DNA, some 29,000 T cell genomes, to each replicate PCR. Ten immunoSEQ deep assay plates were used to sequence the DNA of unsorted PBMCs. Sequencing used immunoSEQ multiplex PCR; TCRdb keeps in-frame clones, though not all of them. The data contain hundreds of thousands of clones, about 76% of them singletons. Findings and caveats of the study: Donor scarcity curtailed the genetic and exposure-history diversity represented herein.

The CDR3 length is 15 residues. Germline loops: CDR1 SGHRS, CDR2 YFSETQ. V lost 4 bases to trimming and J lost 4 bases, with 17 bases between them. The clonotype comes from a middle-aged woman in good health. Some clones in this sample may be carry-over from other donors' samples. The J gene is TRBJ2-5, the V gene TRBV5-1, with unresolved D. Material for sequencing was PBMCs. CDR3 sequence: CASSQRDLRGETQYF. For the CDR3, the DNA is TGCGCCAGCAGCCAGAGAGACCTAAGAGGAGAGACCCAGTACTTC.